These 31 T cell receptor beta chains came from one sample sequenced in a study of shared clonotypes between healthy human individuals. TCRdb's copy holds only in-frame clones and misses some; the assay was immunoSEQ multiplex PCR. The sample lists around 2.3 million clones, approximately 94% occurring once. The sample consisted of naive CD4+ T cells sorted from blood. This sample's subset: CD45RA+ positively selected. The receptors come from a man between 18 and 29 years old in good health.

The V call is TRBV6-1, the J call TRBJ2-5, with 9 bases identical to TRBD2. V gave up 6 bases and J gave up 5 bases; unmatched junction bases: 10. The germline V gene has CDR1 MNHNS and CDR2 SASEGT. The length of the CDR3 is 15 residues. The CDR3 region has the DNA TGTGCCAGCAGGTTCGGCGGGGGGGCCGGTGAGACCCAGTACTTC. Translating it yields CASRFGGGAGETQYF.

V gene TRBV18 combines with J gene TRBJ2-5; 8 nucleotides match TRBD2. In germline, CDR1 is KGHSH, CDR2 LQKENI. The CDR3 has 14 residues. Germline trimming cut 2 bases from V and 5 bases from J; bases unmatched to any gene: 4. CDR3 DNA sequence: TGTGCCAGCTCACCAGGACTAGCATGGGAGACCCAGTACTTC. Its protein product is CASSPGLAWETQYF.

The chain links TRBV6-1 to TRBJ1-2; 8 nucleotides line up with TRBD1. This CDR3 spans 13 amino acids. V shed 2 bases, J shed 8 bases, and the junction held 4 bases outside the gene matches. The germline gives CDR1 MNHNS, CDR2 SASEGT. Written as DNA, the CDR3 is TGTGCCAGCAGTGAAAGGGACAGGCGAGGCTACACCTTC. Its protein is CASSERDRRGYTF.

The rearrangement joins TRBV10-1 to TRBJ2-1; 7 bases fit TRBD1. The CDR3 sequence is 18 residues long. J was trimmed by 6 bases and V by 3 bases; bases with no gene match: 17. Germline loops: CDR1 WNHNN, CDR2 SYGVQD (reference sequence). CDR3 DNA sequence: TGCGCCAGCAGTGATCTAGGCTACGGTGCGGCAGGGGGCAATGAGCAGTTCTTC. Residues: CASSDLGYGAAGGNEQFF.

This sequence joins TRBV27 and TRBJ2-1, with a possible D match to TRBD1 (6 bases). CDR1 MNHEY and CDR2 SMNVEV come from the germline V gene (reference sequence). The CDR3 has 16 residues. Between the trimmed V and J ends, which lost 2 bases and 2 bases, there was a span of 13 bases. The CDR3 region has the DNA TGTGCCAGCAGTTTAGCGGCAGGGGCTCCCTACAATGAGCAGTTCTTC. Translated: CASSLAAGAPYNEQFF.

The count of this clone is one. The rearrangement joins TRBV5-1 to TRBJ1-2; no definite D call. The CDR3 totals 13 residues. V lost 2 bases and J lost 2, with 7 bases in between. Germline CDR1 and CDR2: SGHRS and YFSETQ. Here the CDR3 reads CASSFDLNYGYTF. DNA for the CDR3: TGCGCCAGCAGCTTTGACCTCAACTATGGCTACACCTTC. Full variable domain (rest looked up from reference TRBV5-1 and TRBJ1-2): KAGVTQTPRYLIKTRGQQVTLSCSPISGHRSVSWYQQTPGQGLQFLFEYFSETQRNKGNFPGRFSGRQFSNSRSEMNVSTLELGDSALYLCASSFDLNYGYTFGSGTRLTVV.

This clone was seen a single time. The chain uses TRBV6-5 and TRBJ2-1, with 7 positions matching TRBD2. Germline assignment: CDR1 MNHEY and CDR2 SVGAGI. There are 15 residues in the CDR3. V dropped 6 bases and J dropped 2; count of bases not matched to a gene: 7. CDR3 region: CASRQSGNTYNEQFF. CDR3 DNA sequence: TGTGCCAGCAGGCAAAGCGGGAACACCTACAATGAGCAGTTCTTC.

The chain joins TRBV7-9 to TRBJ2-5; 8 nucleotides align to TRBD2. Trimming at V came to 4 bases and at J to 4 bases, leaving 8 bases not matched to a gene. From germline, CDR1 is SEHNR and CDR2 FQNEAQ (reference sequence). The length of the CDR3 is 15 residues. CDR3 residues: CASSSPRTSRETQYF. The CDR3 nucleotides read TGTGCCAGCAGCTCCCCGCGGACTAGCCGAGAGACCCAGTACTTC.

This rearrangement joins TRBV25-1 to TRBJ1-1; D call uncertain. V was trimmed by 5 bases and J by 3 bases, leaving 13 bases between them. CDR3 size: 14 residues. CDR1 is MGHDK, CDR2 SYGVNS, per germline. The CDR3 nucleotides are TGTGCCAGCAGTTCAAGTGAGAGTTACACTGAAGCTTTCTTT. Its protein product is CASSSSESYTEAFF.

V usage is TRBV5-6 and J usage is TRBJ2-1; maybe TRBD1 (6 bases). V lost 4 bases to trimming and J lost 1 base, with 18 bases between them. Germline loops: CDR1 SGHDT, CDR2 YYEEEE. The CDR3 spans 17 residues. CDR3 sequence reads: CASSALRGWTSYNEQFF. Written as DNA, the CDR3 is TGTGCCAGCAGCGCCTTAAGGGGGTGGACTTCCTACAATGAGCAGTTCTTC.

This clone was found once. The same CDR3 arises from other DNA sequences in this sample as well. The chain combines TRBV7-8 with TRBJ1-2; the D gene is possibly TRBD1 (6 bases). This CDR3 spans 13 amino acids. Germline-derived CDR1 and CDR2 are SGHVS and FQNEAQ. V lost 5 bases and J lost 2, with 9 bases in between. CDR3 coding DNA: TGTGCCAGCAGCCAGACAGGAAACTATGGCTACACCTTC. Amino acid sequence: CASSQTGNYGYTF.

CDR3 DNA: TGTGCCAGCTCCCCGGGCATGCCCGGCTTGAACACTGAAGCTTTCTTT. As protein: CASSPGMPGLNTEAFF. The chain has TRBV18 and TRBJ1-1; D gene ambiguous. The CDR3 totals 16 residues. Trimming cost V 6 bases and J 0 bases, with 17 bases left between them. The V gene's germline CDR1 is KGHSH and CDR2 LQKENI.

The rearrangement uses TRBV7-8 and TRBJ2-3, with TRBD2 matching over 11 bases. Germline CDR1 reads SGHVS; CDR2 reads FQNEAQ. CDR3 length equals 17 residues. Trimming cost V 0 bases and J 6 bases; bases outside gene matches: 8. CDR3 sequence (DNA): TGTGCCAGCAGCTTAGCTCCCCCACTAGCGGGGGCGGATACGCAGTATTTT. Translation: CASSLAPPLAGADTQYF.

This chain connects TRBV9 to TRBJ2-7; TRBD2 matches at 9 bases. CDR1 SGDLS and CDR2 YYNGEE come from the germline V gene. With V trimmed by 3 bases and J by 5 bases, 3 bases remained unmatched. The CDR3 covers 13 residues. The CDR3 reads CASSARLADEQYF. CDR3 sequence (DNA): TGTGCCAGCAGCGCACGACTAGCGGACGAGCAGTACTTC.

The CDR3 spells CASSASRLEGTNSPLHF. CDR3 in DNA: TGTGCCAGCAGCGCCTCTCGGTTGGAGGGAACAAATTCACCCCTCCACTTT. This chain connects TRBV5-4 to TRBJ1-6; D is undetermined. CDR3 size: 17 residues. The germline V gene encodes CDR1 SGHNT and CDR2 YYREEE (reference sequence). The ends were cut back, 4 bases at V and 7 bases at J, with 21 bases in the middle.

The chain couples TRBV25-1 to TRBJ2-2; TRBD1 matches 9 bases. Germline V CDR1 and CDR2: MGHDK, SYGVNS. CDR3 size: 16 residues. V was pared by 2 bases and J by 4 bases, with 5 bases of the junction left unmatched. CDR3 residues: CASSETGGASTGELFF. Here the CDR3 DNA reads TGTGCCAGCAGTGAAACAGGGGGCGCAAGCACCGGGGAGCTGTTTTTT. The full variable domain, rest sourced from reference TRBV25-1 and TRBJ2-2, is EADIYQTPRYLVIGTGKKITLECSQTMGHDKMYWYQQDPGMELHLIHYSYGVNSTEKGDLSSESTVSRIRTEHFPLTLESARPSHTSQYLCASSETGGASTGELFFGEGSRLTVL.

Notes on this clone: At one end the junction does not follow the germline gene, possibly because of a read error. V gene TRBV20-1 combines with J gene TRBJ1-4; D is unclear. In germline, CDR1 is DFQATT, CDR2 SNEGSKA (reference sequence). The CDR3 runs 8 residues. CDR3 amino acids: CSGPGEIF. The DNA for the CDR3 is TGCAGCGGGCCGGGCGAGATTTTT.

The J gene is TRBJ2-7, the V gene TRBV6-1, with TRBD2 as a possible D gene (5 bases). CDR1 MNHNS and CDR2 SASEGT come from the germline V gene. Trimming shortened V by 7 bases and J by 0 bases, and 7 bases separated the two germline ends. CDR3 length: 12 residues. In DNA form, the CDR3 reads TGTGCCAGCACGGGGTTCTCCTACGAGCAGTACTTC. It encodes CASTGFSYEQYF.

The V and J genes are TRBV28 and TRBJ2-5; D is uncertain. The CDR3 extends over 15 amino acids. Germline-derived CDR1 and CDR2 are MDHEN and SYDVKM. Trimming pared 5 bases from V and 3 bases from J, leaving 16 bases between. The CDR3: CASSPGNFDKETQYF. As DNA, the CDR3 is TGTGCCAGCAGTCCCGGAAACTTCGATAAAGAGACCCAGTACTTC.

This chain connects TRBV25-1 to TRBJ2-5; TRBD2 matches at 8 bases. From germline, CDR1 is MGHDK and CDR2 SYGVNS. The length of the CDR3 is 16 residues. The junction had 9 bases not matched to a gene; V was cut back by 5 bases and J by 1 base. CDR3 nucleotides: TGTGCCAGCAGTAAGAGACTAGCGCCCGTCCAAGAGACCCAGTACTTC. Translated: CASSKRLAPVQETQYF.

This clone has a single count. The gene calls are TRBV6-5 and TRBJ1-1; D may be TRBD1 (5 bases). CDR1 and CDR2 (germline): MNHEY, SVGAGI. The V end lost 5 bases, the J end lost 10 bases, and 14 bases lay between the germline ends. The CDR3 runs to 12 residues. CDR3 residues: CASSTPQGGAFF. DNA of the CDR3: TGTGCCAGCAGTACTCCCCAGGGTGGAGCTTTCTTT.

J is TRBJ1-4 and V is TRBV30; D is unclear. V lost 5 bases and J 1 base, leaving 14 bases between the germline ends. The CDR3 extends over 15 amino acids. Germline values: CDR1 GTSNPN, CDR2 SVGIG (reference sequence). For the CDR3, the DNA is TGTGCCTGGTCACGTATCAGAGGAACTAATGAAAAACTGTTTTTT. Its protein product is CAWSRIRGTNEKLFF.

The rearrangement uses TRBV5-8 and TRBJ1-4; a possible D gene is TRBD1 (6 bases). From germline, CDR1 is SGHTS and CDR2 YDEGEE. The ends were cut back, 0 bases at V and 8 bases at J, with 17 bases in the middle. This CDR3 contains 16 residues. This chain's CDR3 is CASSLGLQGSWEKLFF. DNA of the CDR3: TGTGCCAGCAGCTTGGGGTTACAGGGTTCATGGGAAAAACTGTTTTTT.

This chain joins TRBV7-9 and TRBJ1-6; 7 positions agree with TRBD1. Trimming cost V 4 bases and J 15 bases; bases outside gene matches: 6. Germline V gene sequence: CDR1 SEHNR, CDR2 FQNEAQ (reference sequence). The CDR3 spans 12 residues. CDR3 region: CASSSRQGRLHF. CDR3 sequence (DNA): TGTGCCAGCAGCTCTCGACAGGGCCGCCTCCACTTT.

This chain connects TRBV18 to TRBJ2-7, with D perhaps given as TRBD1 or TRBD2 (5 bases each). The CDR3 contains 14 residues. CDR1 and CDR2 from the germline V gene are KGHSH and LQKENI. The V and J ends lost 2 bases and 6 bases respectively, with 14 bases between them. The CDR3 DNA follows: TGTGCCAGCTCACCATTTTTAGGGGACGGCGAGCAGTACTTC. Amino acid sequence: CASSPFLGDGEQYF.

This chain links TRBV2 with TRBJ1-5; perhaps TRBD1 as D (5 bases). The CDR3 has 13 residues. V lost 6 bases, J lost 6 bases, and 12 bases lay in between. Germline assignment: CDR1 SNHLY and CDR2 FYNNEI. CDR3 residues: CASSQGGVQPQHF. Here the CDR3 DNA reads TGTGCCAGCAGCCAGGGTGGGGTTCAGCCCCAGCATTTT.

This chain links TRBV4-3 with TRBJ2-5; perhaps TRBD2 as D (5 bases). The CDR3 contains 15 residues. Trimming stripped 0 bases from V and 2 bases from J, with 10 bases between. Germline values: CDR1 LGHNA, CDR2 YSLEER. The CDR3 is CASSQDLGGQETQYF. In DNA, the CDR3 is TGCGCCAGCAGCCAAGATCTCGGCGGGCAAGAGACCCAGTACTTC.

This clone occurred a few times. The chain employs TRBV29-1 and TRBJ1-2; 7 bases agree with TRBD1. This CDR3 comprises 13 residues. In germline, CDR1 is SQVTM, CDR2 ANQGSEA. CDR3 residues: CSAGDSRNYGYTF. CDR3 in DNA: TGCAGTGCGGGGGACAGTCGGAACTATGGCTACACCTTC.

This chain links TRBV6-1 with TRBJ1-3; D may be TRBD1 (6 bases). The V end was cut by 11 bases, the J end by 0 bases, with 14 bases between. The CDR3 totals 14 residues. Germline lookup yields CDR1 MNHNS and CDR2 SASEGT. The CDR3 reads CASGQMISGNTIYF. Here the CDR3 DNA reads TGTGCCTCGGGACAAATGATCTCTGGAAACACCATATATTTT.

The count of this clone is one. In nucleotides, the CDR3 is TGTGCCAGCAACCCGACAGGGGCTGGGGCCAACGTCCTGACTTTC. Amino acids: CASNPTGAGANVLTF. The rearrangement links TRBV27 to TRBJ2-6; 8 positions agree with TRBD1. CDR3 length: 15 amino acids. Germline values: CDR1 MNHEY, CDR2 SMNVEV (reference sequence). V shed 7 bases, J shed 2 bases, and the junction held 4 bases outside the gene matches.

This chain connects TRBV6-5 to TRBJ2-5; D is possibly TRBD1 (5 bases). CDR1 and CDR2 from the germline V gene are MNHEY and SVGAGI. The CDR3 loop spans 16 amino acids. The V gene lost 2 bases and the J gene lost 5 bases, with 18 bases spanning the gap. CDR3 DNA sequence: TGTGCCAGCAGTTACCGGATTGTCTCAGCAGGGGAGACCCAGTACTTC. Translating it yields CASSYRIVSAGETQYF.